This T cell receptor (beta chain) comes out of a study of breast tumors, draining lymph nodes, adjacent tissues. Study-level points and caveats: Data fit most tumor T cells coming from lymph node, expanding in tumor. Tumor T cell lymph node origin was a supported hypothesis, not proven. Compared with basal-like, luminal-like tumors shared significantly more repertoire with nontumor tissue. Tumor TCR diversity was below lymph nodes but above nontumor tissue.

Axillary draining lymph nodes of breast cancer patients supplied the node samples. The CDR3 contains 15 residues. J lost 2 bases, V lost 2 bases, and 9 bases had no gene match. The germline V gene has CDR1 DFQATT and CDR2 SNEGSKA (reference sequence). Turning to this clonotype: No antigen is known for it. A read error may be the cause here, since a much bigger clone is one base away.

A single record per CDR3 protein comes from TCRdb applying MiXCR to the multiplex PCR reads. Of 150,000 or so distinct CDR3 sequences listed, approximately 33% are singletons. The source material was axillary lymph node tissue. The sequence was collected from a female donor with breast cancer. Some clones in this sample may be carry-over from other donors' samples. The gene calls are TRBV20-1 and TRBJ2-7; 7 bases agree with TRBD1. CDR3 nucleotides: TGCAGTGCTAGAAGTGGGGGACAGCCAACCTACGAGCAGTACTTC. Amino acid sequence: CSARSGGQPTYEQYF.